This entry lists 25 T cell receptor beta chains sequenced from one sample in a study of blood T cells in healthy people across ages. A second PCR of 7 to 11 cycles used a sample-barcoded 5' primer and a J-beta primer mix. MiXCR was run by TCRdb on the 5' RACE reads, yielding one entry per CDR3 protein. Of approximately 880,000 distinct CDR3 sequences listed, roughly 43% are singletons. The sequencing input was blood. The receptors originated from a man younger than 40 in good health.

This clonotype was seen only a few times. V gene TRBV4-2 combines with J gene TRBJ2-3; D is possibly TRBD2 (6 bases). This CDR3 spans 17 amino acids. CDR1 and CDR2 from the germline V gene are LGHNA and YNFKEQ. V was trimmed by 4 bases and J by 0 bases, leaving 17 bases between them. DNA of the CDR3: TGTGCCAGCAGCCGAAGCGGGTCAGTGATTAGCACAGATACGCAGTATTTT. Translating it yields CASSRSGSVISTDTQYF.

This clonotype was counted between two and nine times. The chain is built from TRBV4-2 and TRBJ2-7; 7 nucleotides match TRBD1. In germline, CDR1 is LGHNA, CDR2 YNFKEQ. CDR3 length: 15 residues. Trimming at V came to 0 bases and at J to 2 bases, leaving 4 bases not matched to a gene. The CDR3 reads CASSQDRTGPYEQYF. The CDR3 DNA follows: TGTGCCAGCAGCCAAGATCGGACAGGCCCCTACGAGCAGTACTTC.

The table lists this clonotype with a few counts. The V and J genes are TRBV24-1 and TRBJ1-1; TRBD1 is a possible D gene (5 bases). V was shortened by 9 bases and J by 3 bases, with 13 bases between the two germline ends. CDR3 length: 13 residues. Germline V gene sequence: CDR1 KGHDR, CDR2 SFDVKD. The CDR3 nucleotides are TGTGCCACCCAAGTCAGGGCTGACACTGAAGCTTTCTTT. Translation: CATQVRADTEAFF.

This clonotype was observed a few times. The DNA for the CDR3 is TGTGCCATCAGTGAGGACATAACAGATACGCAGTATTTT. Protein product: CAISEDITDTQYF. The rearrangement uses TRBV10-3 and TRBJ2-3; D remains unclear. The V and J ends lost 2 bases and 3 bases respectively, with 6 bases between them. Per the germline V gene, CDR1 is ENHRY and CDR2 is SYGVKD. This CDR3 has 13 amino acids.

The chain links TRBV29-1 to TRBJ2-3; D is ambiguous. The ends were cut back, 6 bases at V and 6 bases at J, with 13 bases in the middle. The length of the CDR3 is 12 residues. Germline V gene lookup returns CDR1 SQVTM and CDR2 ANQGSEA. The CDR3 DNA reads as TGCAGCGTGGAACTCGGACCCGATACGCAGTATTTT. Translating gives CSVELGPDTQYF.

CDR3 DNA: TGCGCCAGCAGCCAAAGCCCCAGCACAGATACGCAGTATTTT. The encoded protein is CASSQSPSTDTQYF. This chain connects TRBV4-3 to TRBJ2-3; no reliable D call. The V gene lost 2 bases and the J gene lost 0 bases, with 6 bases spanning the gap. The CDR3 is made up of 14 amino acids. Germline CDR1 is LGHNA and CDR2 is YSLEER.

This chain joins TRBV20-1 and TRBJ2-7; 10 positions match TRBD1. The CDR3 has 16 residues. Germline V gene sequence: CDR1 DFQATT, CDR2 SNEGSKA (reference sequence). With 5 bases clipped from V and 0 bases from J, the junction kept 10 bases outside the gene matches. The CDR3 reads CSAHARDRGLSYEQYF. The CDR3 DNA is TGCAGTGCTCACGCCCGGGACAGGGGACTCTCCTACGAGCAGTACTTC.

The chain recombines TRBV7-9 with TRBJ2-7, with 8 bases matching TRBD2. V lost 5 bases and J lost 0; bases outside the gene matches: 6. The CDR3 sequence is 15 residues long. Germline CDR1 reads SEHNR; CDR2 reads FQNEAQ (reference sequence). CDR3 residues: CASSQSGGPSYEQYF. As DNA, the CDR3 is TGTGCCAGCAGCCAAAGCGGGGGTCCCTCCTACGAGCAGTACTTC. Complete variable domain (other parts from reference TRBV7-9 and TRBJ2-7): DTGVSQNPRHKITKRGQNVTFRCDPISEHNRLYWYRQTLGQGPEFLTYFQNEAQLEKSRLLSDRFSAERPKGSFSTLEIQRTEQGDSAMYLCASSQSGGPSYEQYFGPGTRLTVT.

The chain has TRBV4-2 and TRBJ2-3; D unclear. Germline-derived CDR1 and CDR2 are LGHNA and YNFKEQ. The CDR3 is made up of 17 amino acids. Trimming took off 4 bases at V and 0 bases at J, with 17 bases between the two ends. The CDR3 reads CASSRSFGGSSTDTQYF. The DNA for the CDR3 is TGTGCCAGCAGCCGGTCGTTCGGCGGCTCTAGCACAGATACGCAGTATTTT.

The chain employs TRBV6-5 and TRBJ2-1, with D uncertain. Trimming took 6 bases from V and 0 from J, leaving 9 bases between them. This CDR3 region has 14 residues. Germline V gives CDR1 MNHEY, CDR2 SVGAGI. The CDR3 here is CASRPQSSYNEQFF. In DNA form, the CDR3 reads TGTGCCAGCAGACCTCAGAGCTCCTACAATGAGCAGTTCTTC.

The rearrangement joins TRBV6-1 to TRBJ2-2; 9 bases are shared with TRBD2. V shed 4 bases and J 0 bases; nucleotides not matched to a gene: 3. Germline lookup yields CDR1 MNHNS and CDR2 SASEGT. The CDR3 consists of 16 residues. The CDR3 is CASSARGGANTGELFF. CDR3 nucleotide sequence: TGTGCCAGCAGTGCGCGGGGGGGCGCGAACACCGGGGAGCTGTTTTTT.

This clonotype occurred a few times. A read error may produce the germline difference seen at one junction end. The CDR3 nucleotides read TGCGCCAGCAGCGAAACAGGTCGCAGCACTGAGGCTTTCTTT. Its protein product is CASSETGRSTEAFF. The chain recombines TRBV5-1 with TRBJ1-1; maybe TRBD1 (5 bases). The CDR3 has 14 residues. Germline V CDR1 and CDR2: SGHRS, YFSETQ.

The chain couples TRBV28 to TRBJ2-3; TRBD2 aligns across 9 bases. J lost 2 bases, V lost 0 bases, and 3 bases had no gene match. The CDR3 sequence is 16 residues long. Germline lookup yields CDR1 MDHEN and CDR2 SYDVKM. CDR3 sequence (DNA): TGTGCCAGCAGTTTATGGCGGGGGGGTGTCACAGATACGCAGTATTTT. Amino acid sequence: CASSLWRGGVTDTQYF. Full variable domain (rest looked up from reference TRBV28 and TRBJ2-3): DVKVTQSSRYLVKRTGEKVFLECVQDMDHENMFWYRQDPGLGLRLIYFSYDVKMKEKGDIPEGYSVSREKKERFSLILESASTNQTSMYLCASSLWRGGVTDTQYFGPGTRLTVL.

This clonotype was seen a few times. The chain carries TRBV20-1 and TRBJ2-3; possible D gene TRBD1, 6 bases. Germline V gene data show CDR1 as DFQATT and CDR2 as SNEGSKA (reference sequence). The CDR3 length is 13 residues. V lost 4 bases and J lost 2, with 10 bases in between. The CDR3 here is CSAIRGYTDTQYF. CDR3 bases: TGCAGTGCTATCAGGGGTTACACAGATACGCAGTATTTT.

The chain carries TRBV3-1 and TRBJ1-4, with D tentatively TRBD1 (6 bases). Trimming cost V 0 bases and J 8 bases, with 16 bases left between them. The CDR3 is 16 amino acids. Germline CDR1 is LGHDT and CDR2 is YNNKEL (reference sequence). This CDR3 is CASSQEQDSRGEKLFF. For the CDR3, the DNA is TGTGCCAGCAGCCAAGAGCAGGACAGCCGAGGGGAAAAACTGTTTTTT.

This clonotype has a handful of counts. The CDR3 DNA reads as TGTGCCATCAGACTTGGAGCTGAGCAGTTCTTC. It is translated as CAIRLGAEQFF. The chain is built from TRBV10-3 and TRBJ2-1; D not resolved. V lost 6 bases, J lost 9 bases, and 9 bases lay in between. Germline-derived CDR1 and CDR2 are ENHRY and SYGVKD. The CDR3 extends over 11 amino acids.

The DNA for the CDR3 is TGTGCCAGCAGCCTTATCCACAGGGACGAGCAGTACTTC. Translating it yields CASSLIHRDEQYF. The J gene is TRBJ2-7, the V gene TRBV12-3 or TRBV12-4, with D tentatively TRBD1 (6 bases). The V gene lost 6 bases and the J gene lost 5 bases, with 14 bases spanning the gap. This CDR3 spans 13 amino acids.

A few counts support this clonotype. The rearrangement links TRBV5-1 to TRBJ1-5; 8 bases are a match to TRBD1. Germline V gene lookup returns CDR1 SGHRS and CDR2 YFSETQ. The CDR3 contains 15 residues. V shed 0 bases and J 3 bases; nucleotides not matched to a gene: 2. The CDR3 coding sequence is TGCGCCAGCAGCTTGGGGACAGGGATCAATCAGCCCCAGCATTTT. This gives the protein CASSLGTGINQPQHF.

This clonotype has only a few counts. This rearrangement joins TRBV4-1 to TRBJ2-1; 15 nucleotides agree with TRBD2. CDR1 is MGHRA and CDR2 is YSYEKL in the germline V gene. J was trimmed by 6 bases and V by 6 bases; bases with no gene match: 15. The CDR3 totals 19 residues. DNA for the CDR3: TGCGCCAGCAGACCCGGACTAGCGGGGGGGCGGGAAGACAGCAATGAGCAGTTCTTC. As protein: CASRPGLAGGREDSNEQFF.

V usage is TRBV29-1 and J usage is TRBJ2-1, with 10 bases lining up with TRBD2. Germline CDR1 and CDR2: SQVTM and ANQGSEA. V shed 7 bases, J shed 5 bases, and the junction held 11 bases outside the gene matches. CDR3 length: 15 amino acids. The CDR3 region is CSAGGSGGYHNEQFF. The CDR3 DNA follows: TGCAGCGCGGGGGGTAGCGGGGGGTACCACAATGAGCAGTTCTTC.

This clonotype was counted at least ten times. The V and J genes are TRBV27 and TRBJ1-2; D unclear. Germline CDR1 is MNHEY and CDR2 is SMNVEV (reference sequence). V lost 7 bases, J lost 2 bases, and 14 bases lay in between. This CDR3 has 14 amino acids. CDR3 in amino acids: CASKERGSNYGYTF. The CDR3, as DNA: TGTGCCAGCAAAGAACGGGGATCAAACTATGGCTACACCTTC.

In this sample, this clonotype turned up a few times. V usage is TRBV20-1 and J usage is TRBJ2-1; TRBD1 matches at 7 bases. CDR1 is DFQATT and CDR2 is SNEGSKA in the germline V gene (reference sequence). This CDR3 spans 16 amino acids. With 5 bases clipped from V and 5 bases from J, the junction kept 15 bases outside the gene matches. The CDR3 DNA follows: TGCAGTGCTCTCGATCGTGCCGGGACAGCTGACAATGAGCAGTTCTTC. It yields the protein CSALDRAGTADNEQFF.

This clonotype was counted only a few times. The chain recombines TRBV12-3 or TRBV12-4 with TRBJ1-2; TRBD1 matches 10 bases. V gave up 8 bases and J gave up 7 bases; unmatched junction bases: 10. The length of the CDR3 is 14 residues. The CDR3 nucleotides read TGTGCCAGCTTGCCCGGGACAGGGGCGAGTGGCTACACCTTC. Protein sequence: CASLPGTGASGYTF.

The J gene is TRBJ2-3, the V gene TRBV4-2, with a possible D match to TRBD1 (5 bases). The germline gives CDR1 LGHNA, CDR2 YNFKEQ. V lost 1 base and J 4 bases, leaving 9 bases between the germline ends. The CDR3 covers 14 residues. The CDR3 region is CASSQVDRPDTQYF. CDR3 DNA sequence: TGTGCCAGCAGCCAAGTAGACAGACCAGATACGCAGTATTTT.

The chain joins TRBV5-1 to TRBJ2-5; D is ambiguous. The CDR3 has 14 amino acids. Looked up from germline, CDR1 is SGHRS and CDR2 is YFSETQ. Trimming stripped 0 bases from V and 3 bases from J, with 9 bases between. The CDR3 sequence: CASSLGFGEETQYF. CDR3 DNA sequence: TGCGCCAGCAGCTTGGGTTTTGGAGAAGAGACCCAGTACTTC.